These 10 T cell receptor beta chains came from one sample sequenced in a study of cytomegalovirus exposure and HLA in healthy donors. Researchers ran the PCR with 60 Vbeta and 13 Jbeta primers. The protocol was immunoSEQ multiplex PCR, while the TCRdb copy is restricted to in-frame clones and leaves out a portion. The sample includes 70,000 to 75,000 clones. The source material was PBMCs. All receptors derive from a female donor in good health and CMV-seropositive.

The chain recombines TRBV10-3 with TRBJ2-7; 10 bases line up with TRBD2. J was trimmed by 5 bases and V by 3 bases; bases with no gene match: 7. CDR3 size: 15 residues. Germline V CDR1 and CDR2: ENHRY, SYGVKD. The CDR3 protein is CAISETSGASHEQYF. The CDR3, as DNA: TGTGCCATCAGTGAAACTAGCGGGGCATCTCACGAGCAGTACTTC.

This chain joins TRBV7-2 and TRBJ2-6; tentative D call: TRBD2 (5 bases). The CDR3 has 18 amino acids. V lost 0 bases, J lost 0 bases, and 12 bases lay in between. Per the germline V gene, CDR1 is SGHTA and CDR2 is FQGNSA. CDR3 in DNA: TGTGCCAGCAGCTTAGCAGTGGGCGGGCCCTCTGGGGCCAACGTCCTGACTTTC. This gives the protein CASSLAVGGPSGANVLTF.

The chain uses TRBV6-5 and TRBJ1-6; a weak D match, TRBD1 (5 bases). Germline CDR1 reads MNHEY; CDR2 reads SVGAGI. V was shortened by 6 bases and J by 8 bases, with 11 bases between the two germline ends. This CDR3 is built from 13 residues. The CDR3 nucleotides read TGTGCCAGCAGCAGCCGGGACTATTCACCCCTCCACTTT. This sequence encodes CASSSRDYSPLHF.

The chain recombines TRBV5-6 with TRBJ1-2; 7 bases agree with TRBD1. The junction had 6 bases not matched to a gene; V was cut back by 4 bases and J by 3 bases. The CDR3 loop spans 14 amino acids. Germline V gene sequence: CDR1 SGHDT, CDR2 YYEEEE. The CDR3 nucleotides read TGTGCCAGCAGCCCAAGACAGGGACACTATGGCTACACCTTC. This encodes CASSPRQGHYGYTF.

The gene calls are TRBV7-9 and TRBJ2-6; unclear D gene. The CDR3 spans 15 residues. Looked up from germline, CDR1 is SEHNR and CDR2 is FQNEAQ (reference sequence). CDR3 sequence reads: CATPERIGGANVLTF. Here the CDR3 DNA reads TGTGCTACACCTGAGCGTATCGGAGGGGCCAACGTCCTGACTTTC.

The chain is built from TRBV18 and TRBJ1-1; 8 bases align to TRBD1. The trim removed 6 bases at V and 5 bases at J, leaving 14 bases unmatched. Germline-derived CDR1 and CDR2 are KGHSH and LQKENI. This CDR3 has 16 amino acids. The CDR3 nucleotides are TGTGCCAGCTCCCCCGGATTCGCAGGGGGCTCAACTGAAGCTTTCTTT. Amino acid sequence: CASSPGFAGGSTEAFF.

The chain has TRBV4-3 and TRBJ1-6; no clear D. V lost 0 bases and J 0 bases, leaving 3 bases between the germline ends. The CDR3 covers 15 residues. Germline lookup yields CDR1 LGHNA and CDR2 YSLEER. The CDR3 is CASSQDSSYNSPLHF. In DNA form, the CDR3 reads TGCGCCAGCAGCCAAGATAGCTCCTATAATTCACCCCTCCACTTT.

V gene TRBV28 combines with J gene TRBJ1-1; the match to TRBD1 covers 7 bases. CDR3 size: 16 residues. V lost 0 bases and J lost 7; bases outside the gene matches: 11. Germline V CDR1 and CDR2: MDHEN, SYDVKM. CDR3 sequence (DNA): TGTGCCAGCAGTTTATGGGGACAGAGATGGGCTGTTGAAGCTTTCTTT. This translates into CASSLWGQRWAVEAFF.

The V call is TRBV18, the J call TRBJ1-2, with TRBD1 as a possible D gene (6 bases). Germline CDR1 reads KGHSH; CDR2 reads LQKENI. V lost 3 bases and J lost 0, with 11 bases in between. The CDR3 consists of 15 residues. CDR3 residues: CASSPADSPNYGYTF. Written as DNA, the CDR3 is TGTGCCAGCTCACCCGCGGACAGCCCTAACTATGGCTACACCTTC.

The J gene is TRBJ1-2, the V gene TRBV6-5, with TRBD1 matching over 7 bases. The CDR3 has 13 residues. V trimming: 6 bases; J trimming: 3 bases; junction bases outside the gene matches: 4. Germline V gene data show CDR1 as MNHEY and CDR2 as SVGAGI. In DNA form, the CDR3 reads TGTGCCAGCAGCTTGGGACAGTACTATGGCTACACCTTC. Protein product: CASSLGQYYGYTF.